This T cell receptor beta chain was recovered during a study of shared clonotypes between healthy human individuals. About the study: The study drew on two women and a few men aged 18 to 49 as donors. CD4 naive and CD4 memory each took three plates per donor, while CD8 naive took two and CD8 memory one.

A remark on this clone: The antigen remains unidentified.

Donors comprised healthy HIV-negative adults lacking recent acute infections or vaccinations. Using immunoSEQ multiplex PCR, the repertoire was profiled, and TCRdb retains in-frame clones only, with some absent. The sample carries 550,000 to 800,000 clones, around 74% recorded once. Study outcomes and limitations: The four-donor shared clonotypes exceeded non-shared clonotypes in generation probability, with non-shared ones scoring lower.

The source of this sequence is a woman younger than 45 in good health. What was sequenced was memory CD4+ T cells sorted from blood. The subset denotes: CD45RA-negative fraction.

The CDR3 is CASSLSRNIQYF. DNA for the CDR3: TGTGCCAGCAGTTTATCTAGGAACATTCAGTACTTC. V usage is TRBV28 and J usage is TRBJ2-4; D gene uncertain. Germline V gene data show CDR1 as MDHEN and CDR2 as SYDVKM. V was cut by 1 base and J by 7 bases, with 5 bases left in between. The CDR3 spans 12 residues. Supplemented by reference TRBV28 and TRBJ2-4, the full variable domain reads DVKVTQSSRYLVKRTGEKVFLECVQDMDHENMFWYRQDPGLGLRLIYFSYDVKMKEKGDIPEGYSVSREKKERFSLILESASTNQTSMYLCASSLSRNIQYFGAGTRLSVL.